The 24 T cell receptor beta chains below come from one sample, sequenced in a study of T cell responses to AZD1222 COVID-19 vaccine. The repertoire was sequenced with immunoSEQ multiplex PCR; TCRdb's copy has only in-frame clones and lacks some. Seen here are about 120,000 clones, 92% observed once, and the top ten hold 0.8% to 1.1%. The sequenced sample was peripheral blood, obtained on day 0 of AZD1222 vaccination. Receptors were obtained from an adult in good health.

The V and J genes are TRBV9 and TRBJ2-1, with 14 bases that match TRBD2. CDR1 and CDR2 from the germline V gene are SGDLS and YYNGEE. Losses at the gene ends were 1 base for V and 5 bases for J; bases not matched to a gene: 2. The CDR3 runs to 16 residues. In DNA, the CDR3 is TGTGCCAGCAGCGTATGGACTAGCGGGAGGCACAATGAGCAGTTCTTC. This encodes CASSVWTSGRHNEQFF.

The rearrangement joins TRBV6-5 to TRBJ1-2; D is unclear. This CDR3 is built from 13 residues. The germline V gene encodes CDR1 MNHEY and CDR2 SVGAGI. The V end was cut by 5 bases, the J end by 2 bases, with 9 bases between. The CDR3 sequence is CASSPGLNYGYTF. The CDR3 DNA sequence: TGTGCCAGCAGTCCCGGGCTAAACTATGGCTACACCTTC.

The rearrangement uses TRBV4-1 and TRBJ2-3; 7 nucleotides align to TRBD1. This CDR3 comprises 16 residues. CDR1 is MGHRA, CDR2 YSYEKL, per germline. J lost 2 bases, V lost 1 base, and 6 bases had no gene match. The CDR3 is CASSQGGGSLTDTQYF. The CDR3 DNA sequence: TGCGCCAGCAGCCAAGGAGGGGGCAGCCTCACAGATACGCAGTATTTT.

There are a few counts of this clone. The V call is TRBV6-5, the J call TRBJ2-3; 7 bases are a match to TRBD2. CDR3 length equals 15 residues. Germline V CDR1 and CDR2: MNHEY, SVGAGI. V shed 8 bases and J 1 base; nucleotides not matched to a gene: 9. This CDR3 reads CASGGGIVGTDTQYF. The CDR3 DNA sequence: TGTGCCAGCGGGGGGGGGATCGTGGGCACAGATACGCAGTATTTT.

CDR3 sequence (DNA): TGTGCCAGCAGTTTAATGGCTAGCGGGAGGCAGTACTTC. Amino acid sequence: CASSLMASGRQYF. This chain connects TRBV12-3 or TRBV12-4 to TRBJ2-7, with 10 bases aligning to TRBD2. CDR3 size: 13 residues. V was pared by 2 bases and J by 9 bases, with 4 bases of the junction left unmatched.

In this sample, this clone turned up once. This chain links TRBV14 with TRBJ2-5, with 7 nucleotides matching TRBD1. The trim removed 6 bases at V and 2 bases at J, leaving 3 bases unmatched. The CDR3 runs to 13 residues. Germline CDR1 reads SGHDN; CDR2 reads FVKESK. The CDR3: CASRRQGQETQYF. The CDR3 DNA sequence: TGTGCCAGCAGAAGACAGGGTCAAGAGACCCAGTACTTC.

The genes are TRBV5-1 and TRBJ1-3, with 8 bases aligning to TRBD1. Germline V lookup: CDR1 SGHRS, CDR2 YFSETQ. V shed 6 bases and J 9 bases; nucleotides not matched to a gene: 11. The CDR3 consists of 14 residues. The CDR3 sequence: CASTLGQGGGTIYF. For the CDR3, the DNA is TGCGCCAGCACCCTCGGACAGGGAGGAGGCACCATATATTTT. Based on the CDR3 plus reference TRBV5-1 and TRBJ1-3, the full variable domain is KAGVTQTPRYLIKTRGQQVTLSCSPISGHRSVSWYQQTPGQGLQFLFEYFSETQRNKGNFPGRFSGRQFSNSRSEMNVSTLELGDSALYLCASTLGQGGGTIYFGEGSWLTVV.

V and J are TRBV27 and TRBJ1-5, with 8 bases aligning to TRBD1. V shed 5 bases, J shed 0 bases, and the junction held 6 bases outside the gene matches. Germline CDR1 and CDR2: MNHEY and SMNVEV (reference sequence). This CDR3 spans 16 amino acids. Written as DNA, the CDR3 is TGTGCCAGCAGTCCAATTGGACAGGGTAGCAATCAGCCCCAGCATTTT. Its protein product is CASSPIGQGSNQPQHF.

The CDR3 protein is CASSLPGNNSPLHF. In nucleotides, the CDR3 is TGTGCCAGCAGCTTACCTGGCAATAATTCACCCCTCCACTTT. V and J are TRBV5-8 and TRBJ1-6, with unresolved D. Germline V lookup: CDR1 SGHTS, CDR2 YDEGEE. CDR3 size: 14 residues. V lost 2 bases and J 5 bases, leaving 8 bases between the germline ends.

The V call is TRBV29-1, the J call TRBJ2-2; possible D gene TRBD2, 5 bases. V lost 0 bases to trimming and J lost 3 bases, with 17 bases between them. The CDR3 is 17 amino acids. Germline lookup yields CDR1 SQVTM and CDR2 ANQGSEA. The DNA for the CDR3 is TGCAGCGTTGAAGATCATGGAGAAGGACTCTACACCGGGGAGCTGTTTTTT. Translated, it gives CSVEDHGEGLYTGELFF.

V and J are TRBV12-3 or TRBV12-4 and TRBJ2-2; a possible D gene is TRBD1 (5 bases). The CDR3 has 13 amino acids. Between the trimmed V and J ends, which lost 4 bases and 8 bases, there was a span of 11 bases. CDR3 DNA sequence: TGTGCCAGCAGTTCTCAGGGTCCGGGGGAGCTGTTTTTT. Encoded protein: CASSSQGPGELFF.

The chain couples TRBV2 to TRBJ1-2, with TRBD1 matching 10 bases. There are 18 residues in the CDR3. Unmatched junction bases numbered 17, after V lost 4 bases and J lost 6 bases. CDR1 SNHLY and CDR2 FYNNEI come from the germline V gene. DNA for the CDR3: TGTGCCAGCAGTGTCACCGGGACAGGGGACGCCATAACTAATGGCTACACCTTC. Translation gives CASSVTGTGDAITNGYTF.

The chain joins TRBV6-1 to TRBJ1-5; D uncertain. The CDR3 totals 14 residues. V lost 0 bases and J lost 9, with 12 bases in between. The germline CDR1 and CDR2 sequences are MNHNS and SASEGT. DNA of the CDR3: TGTGCCAGCAGTGAAGCGCTTCGAGGTAGGCCCCAGCATTTT. This encodes CASSEALRGRPQHF.

V gene TRBV19 combines with J gene TRBJ1-5; 10 nucleotides match TRBD1. Trimming took 2 bases from V and 8 from J; bases not matched to a gene: 6. The CDR3 covers 15 residues. The germline V gene encodes CDR1 LNHDA and CDR2 SQIVND (reference sequence). The chain's CDR3 is CASSIRDRGFEPQHF. The CDR3 nucleotides are TGTGCCAGTAGTATACGGGACAGGGGTTTTGAGCCCCAGCATTTT.

The V call is TRBV5-1, the J call TRBJ2-5; 14 nucleotides agree with TRBD2. After removal of 4 bases from V and 5 bases from J, the junction contained 4 bases not matched to a gene. The CDR3 runs to 15 residues. The germline V gene has CDR1 SGHRS and CDR2 YFSETQ. CDR3 region: CASSIRLAGGETQYF. CDR3 nucleotide sequence: TGCGCCAGCAGCATCCGACTAGCGGGGGGGGAGACCCAGTACTTC.

This clone showed up just once. This chain joins TRBV28 and TRBJ1-5, with a possible D match to TRBD1 (6 bases). The V end was cut by 2 bases, the J end by 5 bases, with 10 bases between. The CDR3 sequence is 14 residues long. CDR1 MDHEN and CDR2 SYDVKM come from the germline V gene. DNA for the CDR3: TGTGCCAGCAGTTTAACAGGGCGTTATCAGCCCCAGCATTTT. This gives the protein CASSLTGRYQPQHF.

The chain couples TRBV6-6 to TRBJ2-7, with 8 bases aligning to TRBD1. The CDR3 covers 14 residues. CDR1 MNHNY and CDR2 SVGAGI come from the germline V gene (reference sequence). J was trimmed by 6 bases and V by 6 bases; bases with no gene match: 10. The CDR3: CASSPLGRGREQYF. The CDR3 DNA is TGTGCCAGCAGCCCCTTGGGCAGGGGGCGCGAGCAGTACTTC.

The V gene is TRBV6-5, the J gene TRBJ1-6, with D perhaps matching TRBD1 (6 bases). The germline V and J ends were trimmed by 6 bases and 8 bases, with 14 bases remaining between them. The CDR3 loop spans 14 amino acids. Germline V gene data show CDR1 as MNHEY and CDR2 as SVGAGI. The CDR3 here is CASREIPGDSPLHF. The CDR3 DNA reads TGTGCCAGCAGAGAGATTCCAGGGGATTCACCCCTCCACTTT.

The chain has TRBV11-1 and TRBJ2-7, with TRBD1 matching over 9 bases. This CDR3 is built from 15 residues. CDR1 is SGHAT and CDR2 is FQDESV in the germline V gene (reference sequence). V was pared by 5 bases and J by 3 bases, with 8 bases of the junction left unmatched. This CDR3 is CASSAGTGIGYEQYF. The DNA of the CDR3 is TGTGCCAGCAGCGCCGGGACAGGGATTGGCTACGAGCAGTACTTC.

A word on this clone: One end of the junction fails to match germline, which may point to a read error. This chain connects TRBV11-3 to TRBJ2-7, with 8 bases identical to TRBD2. Looked up from germline, CDR1 is SGHNT and CDR2 is YENEEA. The CDR3 sequence is 12 residues long. The CDR3 loop reads CASSLREGEQHF. The DNA for the CDR3 is TGTGCCAGCAGCTTACGGGAGGGCGAGCAGCACTTC.

The rearrangement uses TRBV2 and TRBJ1-2; 7 positions agree with TRBD1. The germline V gene has CDR1 SNHLY and CDR2 FYNNEI. This CDR3 is built from 14 residues. V shed 6 bases and J 4 bases; nucleotides not matched to a gene: 8. The CDR3: CASSELQGLYGYTF. In DNA, the CDR3 is TGTGCCAGCAGCGAATTACAGGGGCTCTATGGCTACACCTTC.

This clone was recorded once. This chain joins TRBV7-9 and TRBJ2-7; 8 bases map to TRBD1. CDR3 length equals 17 residues. V was pared by 2 bases and J by 4 bases, with 13 bases of the junction left unmatched. Germline-derived CDR1 and CDR2 are SEHNR and FQNEAQ (reference sequence). The CDR3: CASSLFSWQGAIYEQYF. The CDR3 nucleotides are TGTGCCAGCAGCTTATTTTCTTGGCAGGGGGCTATTTACGAGCAGTACTTC.

This chain uses TRBV3-1 (or the pseudogene TRBV3-2) with TRBJ2-7; TRBD1 matches at 9 bases. The junction had 5 bases not matched to a gene; V was cut back by 2 bases and J by 3 bases. Germline V lookup: CDR1 LGHDT, CDR2 YNNKEL (reference sequence). The CDR3 has 15 residues. The DNA of the CDR3 is TGTGCCAGCAGCCAATTCTCGGGACAGGGCTACGAGCAGTACTTC. It is translated as CASSQFSGQGYEQYF.

J is TRBJ2-5 and V is TRBV5-1; D perhaps matches TRBD1 (6 bases). The CDR3 totals 15 residues. In germline, CDR1 is SGHRS, CDR2 YFSETQ. The V gene lost 3 bases and the J gene lost 6 bases, with 18 bases spanning the gap. The DNA for the CDR3 is TGCGCCAGCAGCTGGGCGGACAGAGGTACTCAGACCCAGTACTTC. Translation gives CASSWADRGTQTQYF. Combining the CDR3 with reference TRBV5-1 and TRBJ2-5 gives the whole variable domain KAGVTQTPRYLIKTRGQQVTLSCSPISGHRSVSWYQQTPGQGLQFLFEYFSETQRNKGNFPGRFSGRQFSNSRSEMNVSTLELGDSALYLCASSWADRGTQTQYFGPGTRLLVL.